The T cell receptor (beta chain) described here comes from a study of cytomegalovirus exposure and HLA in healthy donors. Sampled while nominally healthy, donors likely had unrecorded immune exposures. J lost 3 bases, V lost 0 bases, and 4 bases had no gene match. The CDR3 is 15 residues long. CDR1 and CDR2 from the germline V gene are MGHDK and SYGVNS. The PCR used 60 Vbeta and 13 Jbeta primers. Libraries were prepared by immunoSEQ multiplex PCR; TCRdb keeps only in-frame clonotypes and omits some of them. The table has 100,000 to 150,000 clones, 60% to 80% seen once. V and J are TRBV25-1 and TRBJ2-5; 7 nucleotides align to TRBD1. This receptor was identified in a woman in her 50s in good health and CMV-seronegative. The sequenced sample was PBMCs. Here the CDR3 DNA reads TGTGCCAGCAGTGAATATGGGACAGCAAAAGAGACCCAGTACTTC. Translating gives CASSEYGTAKETQYF.